This TCR beta chain was found in a study of post-analysis software for immune sequencing data. Study results and limitations: TRBV5-6, TRBV5-1 and TRBV20-1 belonged to a set of five TRBV segments that were more frequent in patients than controls. Those with multiple sclerosis, the patient group, showed significantly lower normalized Chao1 diversity than controls.

CDR1 and CDR2 (germline): SEHNR, FQNEAQ (reference sequence). The CDR3 covers 11 residues. Trimming stripped 5 bases from V and 8 bases from J, with 10 bases between. Turning to this clonotype: Its cognate antigen is unknown.

Included in the TCR beta cDNA libraries were unique molecular identifiers. TCRdb re-derived calls from the PCR reads in MiXCR, one entry per CDR3 protein. The sample shows 820,000 or so distinct CDR3 sequences, about 53% of them seen only once. This receptor was obtained from a girl under 18 with multiple sclerosis. The chain employs TRBV7-9 and TRBJ2-7; no clear D gene. Sequenced: blood. CDR3: CASSPVDKQYF. The DNA of the CDR3 is TGTGCCAGCAGCCCCGTAGACAAGCAGTACTTC.